The 30 T cell receptor beta chains in this list originate from one sample, sequenced in a study of shared clonotypes between healthy human individuals. The repertoire was sequenced with immunoSEQ multiplex PCR; TCRdb's copy has only in-frame clones and lacks some. The table has 2 million to 2.5 million clones, roughly 93% seen once. Material for sequencing was naive CD4+ T cells from PBMCs. Subset of the sample: CD45RA+ positively selected. Receptors were obtained from a man aged 18 to 29 in good health. Some clones in this sample may be carry-over from other donors' samples.

J is TRBJ1-1 and V is TRBV9; TRBD1 is a possible D gene (5 bases). V gave up 0 bases and J gave up 4 bases, with 7 bases separating them. The germline CDR1 and CDR2 sequences are SGDLS and YYNGEE. The CDR3 spans 13 residues. The CDR3 coding sequence is TGTGCCAGCAGCGTAGCACAGGTCACTGAAGCTTTCTTT. This translates into CASSVAQVTEAFF.

This sequence joins TRBV27 and TRBJ2-7, with D possibly being TRBD2 (5 bases). V shed 10 bases and J shed 2 bases, with 18 bases lying between them. The CDR3 runs 14 residues. Germline assignment: CDR1 MNHEY and CDR2 SMNVEV (reference sequence). DNA for the CDR3: TGTGCCACCCACGGAAGAGGGTACCCCTACGAGCAGTACTTC. Protein product: CATHGRGYPYEQYF.

The rearrangement uses TRBV28 and TRBJ1-4, with TRBD1 as a possible D gene (5 bases). CDR1 is MDHEN and CDR2 is SYDVKM in the germline V gene. This CDR3 has 18 residues. The ends were cut back, 4 bases at V and 4 bases at J, with 22 bases in the middle. This chain's CDR3 is CASSSISQAPSFNEKLFF. The CDR3 bases are TGTGCCAGCAGTTCGATATCACAGGCGCCCTCATTTAATGAAAAACTGTTTTTT. The full variable domain, completed using reference TRBV28 and TRBJ1-4, is DVKVTQSSRYLVKRTGEKVFLECVQDMDHENMFWYRQDPGLGLRLIYFSYDVKMKEKGDIPEGYSVSREKKERFSLILESASTNQTSMYLCASSSISQAPSFNEKLFFGSGTQLSVL.

The chain joins TRBV6-1 to TRBJ1-4, with 8 bases fitting TRBD1. The germline V gene has CDR1 MNHNS and CDR2 SASEGT. The CDR3 covers 14 residues. Trimming at V came to 7 bases and at J to 5 bases, leaving 6 bases not matched to a gene. The CDR3 region has the DNA TGTGCCAGCACCTACAGGACAGGGAATGAAAAACTGTTTTTT. Its protein product is CASTYRTGNEKLFF.

The chain uses TRBV7-9 and TRBJ1-4; D remains unclear. The CDR3 has 15 amino acids. V dropped 6 bases and J dropped 0 bases, with 11 bases sitting between them. Germline values: CDR1 SEHNR, CDR2 FQNEAQ (reference sequence). The CDR3 coding sequence is TGTGCCAGCAGATCGGGAGGCGCAACTAATGAAAAACTGTTTTTT. As protein: CASRSGGATNEKLFF. The whole variable domain, remainder taken from reference TRBV7-9 and TRBJ1-4, is DTGVSQNPRHKITKRGQNVTFRCDPISEHNRLYWYRQTLGQGPEFLTYFQNEAQLEKSRLLSDRFSAERPKGSFSTLEIQRTEQGDSAMYLCASRSGGATNEKLFFGSGTQLSVL.

This chain connects TRBV6-6 to TRBJ2-6; 8 bases align to TRBD1. CDR3 length: 15 residues. The J segment lost 4 bases and the V segment lost 6 bases, leaving 5 bases of the junction unmatched. Germline assignment: CDR1 MNHNY and CDR2 SVGAGI (reference sequence). The CDR3 spells CASRRTGPGANVLTF. The CDR3 DNA follows: TGTGCCAGCAGGCGGACAGGGCCCGGGGCCAACGTCCTGACTTTC.

The genes are TRBV28 and TRBJ1-2, with 10 bases that match TRBD1. CDR1 and CDR2 from the germline V gene are MDHEN and SYDVKM. The junction had 13 bases not matched to a gene; V was cut back by 7 bases and J by 5 bases. There are 16 residues in the CDR3. This chain's CDR3 is CASTDYDRGRSYGYTF. The CDR3 DNA follows: TGTGCCAGCACCGATTATGACAGGGGGCGCTCTTATGGCTACACCTTC.

V is TRBV28 and J is TRBJ2-7, with D tentatively TRBD2 (5 bases). V dropped 2 bases and J dropped 3 bases, with 11 bases sitting between them. Germline CDR1 MDHEN, CDR2 SYDVKM. CDR3 length: 14 amino acids. The DNA for the CDR3 is TGTGCCAGCAGTTTACTTCGAGACTACTACGAGCAGTACTTC. This gives the protein CASSLLRDYYEQYF. Drawing the rest from reference TRBV28 and TRBJ2-7, the complete variable domain is DVKVTQSSRYLVKRTGEKVFLECVQDMDHENMFWYRQDPGLGLRLIYFSYDVKMKEKGDIPEGYSVSREKKERFSLILESASTNQTSMYLCASSLLRDYYEQYFGPGTRLTVT.

The chain has TRBV11-2 and TRBJ2-7; 7 bases fit TRBD2. With 3 bases clipped from V and 1 base from J, the junction kept 12 bases outside the gene matches. The CDR3 sequence is 17 residues long. Germline V gene sequence: CDR1 SGHAT, CDR2 FQNNGV. CDR3 coding DNA: TGTGCCAGCAGCTTGGATGGGAGGCTAGCGGATTCCTACGAGCAGTACTTC. Translated: CASSLDGRLADSYEQYF.

This sequence joins TRBV7-9 and TRBJ1-2; 7 bases are shared with TRBD1. After removal of 2 bases from V and 3 bases from J, the junction contained 3 bases not matched to a gene. Germline values: CDR1 SEHNR, CDR2 FQNEAQ (reference sequence). CDR3 length equals 14 residues. This chain's CDR3 is CASSLRDRDYGYTF. The CDR3 DNA reads TGTGCCAGCAGCTTAAGAGACAGGGACTATGGCTACACCTTC.

The chain recombines TRBV5-1 with TRBJ1-1; TRBD1 is a possible D gene (5 bases). Looked up from germline, CDR1 is SGHRS and CDR2 is YFSETQ. With 7 bases removed from V and 7 bases from J, the gap between germline ends came to 11 bases. CDR3 length equals 11 residues. CDR3 loop: CASAQTGEAFF. Here the CDR3 DNA reads TGCGCCAGCGCACAAACAGGTGAAGCTTTCTTT.

CDR3 in amino acids: CASSLAGTGGSSYGYTF. The CDR3 DNA reads as TGTGCCAGCAGCTTAGCCGGGACAGGGGGCAGTAGCTATGGCTACACCTTC. The V call is TRBV7-2, the J call TRBJ1-2; 12 nucleotides align to TRBD1. This CDR3 has 17 residues. The V and J ends lost 0 bases and 4 bases, in that order; junction bases with no gene match: 6. Germline V gene sequence: CDR1 SGHTA, CDR2 FQGNSA.

The chain uses TRBV19 and TRBJ1-5; TRBD1 matches at 9 bases. Germline V lookup: CDR1 LNHDA, CDR2 SQIVND (reference sequence). This CDR3 is built from 15 residues. The V and J ends lost 3 bases and 6 bases, in that order; junction bases with no gene match: 6. The CDR3 sequence: CASSMGQGGIQPQHF. The CDR3 DNA is TGTGCCAGTAGTATGGGACAGGGAGGAATTCAGCCCCAGCATTTT.

This chain links TRBV18 with TRBJ2-3; 9 bases agree with TRBD2. The V and J ends lost 3 bases and 4 bases, in that order; junction bases with no gene match: 5. The germline V gene encodes CDR1 KGHSH and CDR2 LQKENI. The CDR3 has 15 residues. The CDR3 DNA reads as TGTGCCAGCTCACCTTTTAGCGGGAGCGCAGATACGCAGTATTTT. As protein: CASSPFSGSADTQYF.

The chain is built from TRBV11-3 and TRBJ2-1; TRBD1 matches 9 bases. After removal of 2 bases from V and 6 bases from J, the junction contained 8 bases not matched to a gene. Germline V CDR1 and CDR2: SGHNT, YENEEA. This CDR3 is 16 amino acids long. The CDR3 DNA reads TGTGCCAGCAGCTTATCGTACAGGGGGCGTTTCAATGAGCAGTTCTTC. This encodes CASSLSYRGRFNEQFF.

The V call is TRBV11-2, the J call TRBJ2-7; D is undetermined. The CDR3 is 12 amino acids. Trimming shortened V by 1 base and J by 7 bases, and 8 bases separated the two germline ends. Per the germline V gene, CDR1 is SGHAT and CDR2 is FQNNGV. The CDR3 DNA reads TGTGCCAGCAGCTTAGCGCGACGGGAGCAGTACTTC. This encodes CASSLARREQYF.

Points on this clone: Distinct nucleotide sequences in the sample also encode this CDR3. The chain has TRBV2 and TRBJ1-4; D gene uncertain. This CDR3 has 13 amino acids. Germline V lookup: CDR1 SNHLY, CDR2 FYNNEI. V shed 3 bases and J shed 2 bases, with 4 bases lying between them. CDR3 amino acids: CASSDRTNEKLFF. The CDR3 nucleotides read TGTGCCAGCAGTGACAGGACTAATGAAAAACTGTTTTTT.

The genes are TRBV7-3 and TRBJ1-1, with a weak D call TRBD1 (6 bases). V lost 1 base and J 7 bases, leaving 16 bases between the germline ends. The CDR3 covers 15 residues. The germline V gene encodes CDR1 SGHTA and CDR2 FQGTGA. The CDR3 loop reads CASSLRSGTQYEAFF. CDR3 coding DNA: TGTGCCAGCAGCTTAAGGTCCGGGACACAATATGAAGCTTTCTTT.

The chain uses TRBV5-1 and TRBJ2-7, with D unresolved. Per germline, CDR1 SGHRS and CDR2 YFSETQ. The CDR3 has 15 residues. Trimming stripped 2 bases from V and 0 bases from J, with 12 bases between. CDR3 protein: CASSFPGPSSYEQYF. In nucleotides, the CDR3 is TGCGCCAGCAGCTTCCCCGGACCCTCCTCCTACGAGCAGTACTTC.

This chain links TRBV11-2 with TRBJ2-2, with D unresolved. This CDR3 contains 16 residues. Germline assignment: CDR1 SGHAT and CDR2 FQNNGV. V was pared by 3 bases and J by 1 base, with 12 bases between. CDR3 DNA sequence: TGTGCCAGCAGCTTGGTACGCAGAAAGAACACCGGGGAGCTGTTTTTT. It is translated as CASSLVRRKNTGELFF.

The J gene is TRBJ2-3, the V gene TRBV9; the D is unclear. From germline, CDR1 is SGDLS and CDR2 YYNGEE. The V end was cut by 4 bases, the J end by 1 base, with 16 bases between. The CDR3 is 16 amino acids. CDR3 sequence reads: CASSILPDTRTDTQYF. CDR3 nucleotide sequence: TGTGCCAGCAGCATACTTCCAGACACCCGCACAGATACGCAGTATTTT.

The chain links TRBV7-9 to TRBJ2-1; 9 bases map to TRBD2. Losses at the gene ends were 0 bases for V and 6 bases for J; bases not matched to a gene: 9. The V gene's germline CDR1 is SEHNR and CDR2 FQNEAQ (reference sequence). This CDR3 comprises 17 residues. The CDR3 spells CASSLALRLADFNEQFF. The CDR3 nucleotides read TGTGCCAGCAGCTTAGCGCTGAGACTAGCGGATTTCAATGAGCAGTTCTTC.

This clone was recorded a few times. This chain uses TRBV5-1 with TRBJ1-4, with a tentative D call TRBD1 (5 bases). The CDR3 runs to 15 residues. V lost 2 bases and J 8 bases, leaving 16 bases between the germline ends. Germline CDR1 and CDR2: SGHRS and YFSETQ. CDR3 loop: CASSFWAQEGEKLFF. The CDR3 DNA sequence: TGCGCCAGCAGCTTCTGGGCACAGGAAGGAGAAAAACTGTTTTTT.

V and J are TRBV19 and TRBJ2-5; D uncertain. TRBJ2-7 explains the end of the DNA better; the J call may be wrong. CDR1 LNHDA and CDR2 SQIVND come from the germline V gene (reference sequence). There are 13 residues in the CDR3. The DNA of the CDR3 is TGTGCCAGCCAGAAGAGCATGGACTACGAGCAGTACTTC. Residues: CASQKSMDYEQYF.

The chain recombines TRBV4-3 with TRBJ2-6, with D possibly matching TRBD1 (6 bases). Between the trimmed V and J ends, which lost 2 bases and 2 bases, there was a span of 7 bases. Germline CDR1 is LGHNA and CDR2 is YSLEER. This CDR3 has 15 amino acids. The CDR3 DNA sequence: TGCGCCAGCAGCCAACAGGGGACTGGGGCCAACGTCCTGACTTTC. Protein sequence: CASSQQGTGANVLTF.

The CDR3 DNA sequence: TGTGCCACCAGCAGACCCCGGCAGGGAGTGGGAGAGACCCAGTACTTC. Protein product: CATSRPRQGVGETQYF. V gene TRBV15 combines with J gene TRBJ2-5, with D tentatively TRBD1 or TRBD2 (5 bases each). V dropped 2 bases and J dropped 4 bases, with 17 bases sitting between them. The CDR3 totals 16 residues. Looked up from germline, CDR1 is LNHNV and CDR2 is YYDKDF (reference sequence).

The rearrangement joins TRBV19 to TRBJ1-5; 10 bases fit TRBD1. Germline-derived CDR1 and CDR2 are LNHDA and SQIVND (reference sequence). The CDR3 has 16 residues. Trimming cost V 5 bases and J 4 bases; bases outside gene matches: 8. CDR3 DNA sequence: TGTGCCAGTAGTCTCTTGACAGGGGGCAATAATCAGCCCCAGCATTTT. Translated: CASSLLTGGNNQPQHF.

The chain employs TRBV4-3 and TRBJ2-3, with a tentative D call TRBD1 (5 bases). V shed 0 bases and J shed 5 bases, with 12 bases lying between them. From germline, CDR1 is LGHNA and CDR2 YSLEER. The CDR3 has 15 amino acids. The CDR3 loop reads CASSQDTGRGDTQYF. CDR3 nucleotides: TGCGCCAGCAGCCAAGATACCGGAAGGGGAGATACGCAGTATTTT.

CDR3 loop: CASSYNVGPSETQYF. Written as DNA, the CDR3 is TGTGCCAGCAGTTACAATGTGGGACCTTCAGAGACCCAGTACTTC. The chain recombines TRBV6-5 with TRBJ2-5; D might be TRBD1 or TRBD2, each matching 5 bases. The CDR3 covers 15 residues. The germline V gene has CDR1 MNHEY and CDR2 SVGAGI. V lost 2 bases and J lost 4, with 14 bases in between.

The genes are TRBV7-8 and TRBJ2-7, with 8 bases matching TRBD2. Germline V gene sequence: CDR1 SGHVS, CDR2 FQNEAQ. After removal of 5 bases from V and 0 bases from J, the junction contained 6 bases not matched to a gene. This CDR3 comprises 15 residues. The CDR3: CASSPRTSSSYEQYF. CDR3 nucleotide sequence: TGTGCCAGCAGCCCGCGGACTAGCAGCTCCTACGAGCAGTACTTC.